In its sample, the clone carrying this T cell receptor (beta chain) was seen many times. The antigen is not known. TCRdb redid the calling of the reads with MiXCR, one entry per CDR3 protein. The sample yields approximately 390,000 distinct CDR3 sequences, about 35% seen once. These data are taken from a study of T cell repertoires in cytomegalovirus infection. Study-level background: Through public TCR beta signatures, both CMV infection and matching HLA type were indicated.

Regarding the study as a whole: CMV-specific TCR beta clonotypes restricted by HLA-C dominated the ex vivo response. Carriers of CMV plus the relevant HLA were identified by cumulative public TCR beta family frequency.

The germline CDR1 and CDR2 sequences are SGHVS and FQNEAQ. Trimming took 5 bases from V and 1 from J; bases not matched to a gene: 13. This CDR3 has 20 residues. The gene calls are TRBV7-8 and TRBJ2-1, with 14 bases fitting TRBD2. This receptor was obtained from a human donor in good health (CMV status not recorded). Some clones in this sample may be carry-over from other donors' samples. The material sequenced was cultured PBMCs, taken from culture after CMV antigen stimulation. The CDR3 region is CASSLRGTSGSPQSYNEQFF. CDR3 nucleotides: TGTGCCAGCAGCCTAAGGGGGACTAGCGGGAGTCCCCAATCCTACAATGAGCAGTTCTTC.